Shown below are 4 T cell receptor beta chains from a single sample sequenced in a study of Ad26.COV2.S vaccination and SARS-CoV-2 variants. The data were produced by immunoSEQ multiplex PCR, yet TCRdb's version contains in-frame clones alone and is incomplete. The data contain hundreds of thousands of clones, around 92% of them singletons. The treatment denotes: roughly 19 received Ad26.COV2.S at low or high dose, single or two shots; several received placebo; per-sample allocation not given. All samples were drawn on day 63, counting from the first vaccine or placebo injection. The sample was peripheral blood, taken in a trial of Ad26.COV2.S vaccine versus placebo. The receptor source for this set is a person between 18 and 65 years old who received the Ad26.COV2.S COVID-19 vaccine or a placebo.

The V and J genes are TRBV4-1 and TRBJ2-3; D may be TRBD1 (6 bases). Trimming took off 4 bases at V and 0 bases at J, with 14 bases between the two ends. Germline CDR1 reads MGHRA; CDR2 reads YSYEKL. The CDR3 length is 16 residues. CDR3 loop: CASSLLGTPSTDTQYF. CDR3 nucleotides: TGCGCCAGCAGCCTGCTCGGGACACCTAGCACAGATACGCAGTATTTT.

V is TRBV19 and J is TRBJ2-7; D is perhaps TRBD1 (5 bases). Trimming removed 5 bases at V and 0 bases at J, with 11 bases between. Germline V gives CDR1 LNHDA, CDR2 SQIVND (reference sequence). The CDR3 consists of 14 residues. The CDR3 coding sequence is TGTGCCAGTAGTGCGGACACCGACTCCTACGAGCAGTACTTC. Amino acids: CASSADTDSYEQYF.

The CDR3 DNA reads TGTGCCAGCAGCCTGAATATTTGGGGGGTCTCTGGAAACACCATATATTTT. Encoded protein: CASSLNIWGVSGNTIYF. The chain is built from TRBV3-1 (or the pseudogene TRBV3-2) and TRBJ1-3; perhaps TRBD1 as D (5 bases). CDR3 length: 17 amino acids. The V gene's germline CDR1 is LGHDT and CDR2 YNNKEL (reference sequence). The V and J ends lost 4 bases and 0 bases respectively, with 16 bases between them.

The chain couples TRBV30 to TRBJ2-7; the D is unclear. This CDR3 comprises 14 residues. Trimming shortened V by 2 bases and J by 3 bases, and 14 bases separated the two germline ends. Germline lookup yields CDR1 GTSNPN and CDR2 SVGIG (reference sequence). CDR3 protein: CAWSPPLRSYEQYF. The CDR3 region has the DNA TGTGCCTGGAGTCCCCCTCTTAGGAGCTACGAGCAGTACTTC.